The T cell receptor beta chain under discussion was sequenced for a study of identical twins. In its sample, this clonotype was seen a few times. Antigen specificity is unknown. The germline V gene encodes CDR1 SGHTA and CDR2 FQGNSA. CDR3 length: 15 amino acids. Trimming left V 5 bases short and J 2 bases short, with 13 bases between. TCRdb reprocessed the 5' RACE reads with MiXCR, giving one entry per CDR3 protein. The top ten hold about 0.5% of the sample, which has about 530,000 distinct CDR3 sequences, 20% to 25% seen once. Study-level results: Out-of-frame alpha sequences shared between twins exhibited an excess of low generation probability.

The same data also contributed to another study, on yellow fever vaccine responses in identical twins.

The chain combines TRBV7-2 with TRBJ2-1; TRBD2 is a possible D gene (6 bases). The sequence was obtained from a woman between 18 and 30 years old in good health. Sequenced input: CD4+ T cells sorted from blood. The CDR3 sequence: CASSHTGDPYNEQFF. CDR3 DNA sequence: TGTGCCAGCAGCCATACGGGGGATCCCTACAATGAGCAGTTCTTC.